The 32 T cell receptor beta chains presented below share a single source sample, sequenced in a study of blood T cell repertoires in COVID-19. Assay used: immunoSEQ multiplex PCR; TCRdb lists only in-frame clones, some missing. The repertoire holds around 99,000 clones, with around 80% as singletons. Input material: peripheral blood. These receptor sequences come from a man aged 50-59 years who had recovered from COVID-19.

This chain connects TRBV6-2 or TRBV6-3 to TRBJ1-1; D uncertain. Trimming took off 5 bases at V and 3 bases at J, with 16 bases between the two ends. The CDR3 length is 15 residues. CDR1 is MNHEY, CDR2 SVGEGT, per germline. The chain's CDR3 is CASSTQRGFDTEAFF. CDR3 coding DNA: TGTGCCAGCAGTACACAGAGAGGGTTCGACACTGAAGCTTTCTTT.

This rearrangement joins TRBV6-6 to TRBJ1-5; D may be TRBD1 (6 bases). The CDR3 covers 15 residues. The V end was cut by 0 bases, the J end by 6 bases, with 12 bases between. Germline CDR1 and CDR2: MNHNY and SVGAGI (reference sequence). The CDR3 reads CASSYSGGEGQPQHF. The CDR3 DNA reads TGTGCCAGCAGTTACTCAGGGGGGGAGGGTCAGCCCCAGCATTTT.

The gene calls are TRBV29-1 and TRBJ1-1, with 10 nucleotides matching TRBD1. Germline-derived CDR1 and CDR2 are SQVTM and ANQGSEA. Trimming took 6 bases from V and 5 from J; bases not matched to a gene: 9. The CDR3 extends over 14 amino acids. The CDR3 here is CSVRATGGRTEAFF. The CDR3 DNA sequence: TGCAGCGTCCGGGCGACAGGGGGCAGGACTGAAGCTTTCTTT.

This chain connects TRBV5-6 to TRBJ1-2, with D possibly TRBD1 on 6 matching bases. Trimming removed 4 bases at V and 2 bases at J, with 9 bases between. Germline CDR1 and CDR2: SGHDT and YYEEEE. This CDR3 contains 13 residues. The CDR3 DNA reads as TGTGCCAGCAGCCCGGACAGCAACTATGGCTACACCTTC. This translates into CASSPDSNYGYTF.

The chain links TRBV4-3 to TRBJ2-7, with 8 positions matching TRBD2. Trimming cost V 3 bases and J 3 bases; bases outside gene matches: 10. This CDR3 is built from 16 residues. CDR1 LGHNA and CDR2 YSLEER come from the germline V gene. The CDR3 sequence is CASSQGHSGTNYEQYF. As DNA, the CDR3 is TGCGCCAGCAGCCAGGGTCATAGCGGGACAAACTACGAGCAGTACTTC.

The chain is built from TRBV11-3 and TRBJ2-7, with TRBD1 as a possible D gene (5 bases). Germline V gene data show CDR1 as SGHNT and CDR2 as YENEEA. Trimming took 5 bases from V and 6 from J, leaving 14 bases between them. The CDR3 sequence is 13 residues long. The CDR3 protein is CASSPTRESEQYF. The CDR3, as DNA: TGTGCCAGCAGCCCTACCAGGGAAAGCGAGCAGTACTTC.

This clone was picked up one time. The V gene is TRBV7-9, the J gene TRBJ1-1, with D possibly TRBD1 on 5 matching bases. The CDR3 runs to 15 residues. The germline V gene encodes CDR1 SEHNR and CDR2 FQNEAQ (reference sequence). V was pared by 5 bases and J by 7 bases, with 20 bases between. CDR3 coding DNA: TGTGCCAGCAGCCTCTATCCCGTATCGGGGGATGAAGCTTTCTTT. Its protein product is CASSLYPVSGDEAFF.

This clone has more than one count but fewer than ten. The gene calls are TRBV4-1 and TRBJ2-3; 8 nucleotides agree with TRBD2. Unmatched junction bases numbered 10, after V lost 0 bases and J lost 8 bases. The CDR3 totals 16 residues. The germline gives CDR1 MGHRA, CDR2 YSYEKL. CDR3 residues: CASSQEFSGGPTTQYF. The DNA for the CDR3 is TGCGCCAGCAGCCAAGAATTCAGCGGGGGCCCTACTACGCAGTATTTT.

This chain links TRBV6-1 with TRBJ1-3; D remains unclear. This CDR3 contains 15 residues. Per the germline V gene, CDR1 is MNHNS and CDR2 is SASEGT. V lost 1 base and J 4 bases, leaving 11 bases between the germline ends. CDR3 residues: CASSEVWATGNTIYF. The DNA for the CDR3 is TGTGCCAGCAGTGAAGTGTGGGCTACGGGAAACACCATATATTTT.

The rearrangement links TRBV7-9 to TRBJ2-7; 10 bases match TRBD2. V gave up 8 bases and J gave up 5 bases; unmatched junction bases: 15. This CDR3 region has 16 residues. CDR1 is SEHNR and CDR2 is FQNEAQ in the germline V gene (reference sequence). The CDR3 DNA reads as TGTGCCAGCGAGGATACTGAGCGGGAGGGCTTACACGAGCAGTACTTC. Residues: CASEDTEREGLHEQYF.

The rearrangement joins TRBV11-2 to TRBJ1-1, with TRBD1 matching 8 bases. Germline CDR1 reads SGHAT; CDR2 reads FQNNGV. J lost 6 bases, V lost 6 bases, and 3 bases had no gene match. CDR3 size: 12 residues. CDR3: CASRLQGAEAFF. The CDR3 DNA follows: TGTGCCAGCAGACTACAGGGGGCTGAAGCTTTCTTT.

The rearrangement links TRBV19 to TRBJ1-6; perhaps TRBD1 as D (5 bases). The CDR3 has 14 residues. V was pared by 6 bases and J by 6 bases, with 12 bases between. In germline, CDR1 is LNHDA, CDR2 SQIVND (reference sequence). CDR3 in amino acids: CASSARQGNSPLHF. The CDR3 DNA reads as TGTGCCAGTAGCGCCCGGCAGGGTAATTCACCCCTCCACTTT.

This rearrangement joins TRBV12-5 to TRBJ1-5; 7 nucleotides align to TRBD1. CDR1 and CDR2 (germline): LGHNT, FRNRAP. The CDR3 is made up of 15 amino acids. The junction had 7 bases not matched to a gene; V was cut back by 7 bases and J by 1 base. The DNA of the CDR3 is TGTGCTAGTGCCCGACAGGGAGGAAGCAATCAGCCCCAGCATTTT. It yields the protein CASARQGGSNQPQHF.

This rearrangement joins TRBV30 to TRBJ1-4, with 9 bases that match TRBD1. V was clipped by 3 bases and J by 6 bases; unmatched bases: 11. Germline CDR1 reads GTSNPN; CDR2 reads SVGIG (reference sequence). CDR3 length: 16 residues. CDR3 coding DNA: TGTGCCTGGAGCGATGCGACAACAGGGGGCTATGAAAAACTGTTTTTT. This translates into CAWSDATTGGYEKLFF.

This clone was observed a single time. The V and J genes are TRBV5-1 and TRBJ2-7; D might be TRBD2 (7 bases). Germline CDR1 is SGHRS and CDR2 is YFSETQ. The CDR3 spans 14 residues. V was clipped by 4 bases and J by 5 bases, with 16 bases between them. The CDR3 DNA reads TGCGCCAGCAGCGAGGGGGGGTTTAACCACGAGCAGTACTTC. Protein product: CASSEGGFNHEQYF.

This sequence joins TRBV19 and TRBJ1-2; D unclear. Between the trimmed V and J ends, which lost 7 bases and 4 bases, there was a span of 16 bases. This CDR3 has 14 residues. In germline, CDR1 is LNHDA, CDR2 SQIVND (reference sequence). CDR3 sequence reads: CASTPIQISYGYTF. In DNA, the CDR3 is TGTGCCAGTACCCCCATCCAGATTTCCTATGGCTACACCTTC.

CDR3 region: CASSPPLSGDYNEQFF. The DNA of the CDR3 is TGCGCCAGCAGCCCCCCCCTGAGCGGGGACTACAATGAGCAGTTCTTC. The V gene is TRBV5-1, the J gene TRBJ2-1; TRBD2 agrees at 7 bases. CDR3 length equals 16 residues. CDR1 is SGHRS and CDR2 is YFSETQ in the germline V gene. With 4 bases clipped from V and 3 bases from J, the junction kept 10 bases outside the gene matches.

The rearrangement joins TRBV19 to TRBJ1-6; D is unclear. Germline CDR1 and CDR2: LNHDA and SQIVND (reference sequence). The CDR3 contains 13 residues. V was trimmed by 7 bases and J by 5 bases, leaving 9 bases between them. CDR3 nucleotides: TGTGCCAGTACCCTCACGGATAATTCACCCCTCCACTTT. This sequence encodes CASTLTDNSPLHF.

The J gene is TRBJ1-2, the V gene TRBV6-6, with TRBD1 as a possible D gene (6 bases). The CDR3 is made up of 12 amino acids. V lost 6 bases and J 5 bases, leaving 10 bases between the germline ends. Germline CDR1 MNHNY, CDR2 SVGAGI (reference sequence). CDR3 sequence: CASRDRDYGYTF. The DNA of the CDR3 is TGTGCCAGCAGGGACAGAGATTATGGCTACACCTTC.

The CDR3 sequence is CASSQQGGGYTF. CDR3 sequence (DNA): TGTGCCAGCAGCCAACAGGGCGGTGGCTACACCTTC. The chain couples TRBV3-1 (or the pseudogene TRBV3-2) to TRBJ1-2, with D perhaps matching TRBD1 (5 bases). This CDR3 region has 12 residues. V shed 2 bases and J shed 7 bases, with 8 bases lying between them. CDR1 and CDR2 (germline): LGHDT, YNNKEL (reference sequence).

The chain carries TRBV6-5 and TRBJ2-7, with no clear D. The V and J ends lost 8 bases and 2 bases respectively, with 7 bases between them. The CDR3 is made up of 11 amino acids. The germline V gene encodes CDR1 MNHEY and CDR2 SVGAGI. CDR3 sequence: CASGLTYEQYF. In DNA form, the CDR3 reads TGTGCCAGCGGTCTAACCTACGAGCAGTACTTC.

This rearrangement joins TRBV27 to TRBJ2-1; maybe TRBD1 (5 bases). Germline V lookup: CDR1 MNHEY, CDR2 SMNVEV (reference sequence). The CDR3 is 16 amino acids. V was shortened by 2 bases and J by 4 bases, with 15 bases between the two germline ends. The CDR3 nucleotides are TGTGCCAGCAGTTTAATTAACTCAGGGTTTTACAATGAGCAGTTCTTC. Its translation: CASSLINSGFYNEQFF.

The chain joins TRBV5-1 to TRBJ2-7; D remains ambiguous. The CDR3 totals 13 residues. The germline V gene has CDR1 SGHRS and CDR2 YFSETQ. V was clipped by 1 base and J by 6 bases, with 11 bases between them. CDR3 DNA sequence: TGCGCCAGCAGCTTGTACAGCTCTGGCGAGCAGTACTTC. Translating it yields CASSLYSSGEQYF.

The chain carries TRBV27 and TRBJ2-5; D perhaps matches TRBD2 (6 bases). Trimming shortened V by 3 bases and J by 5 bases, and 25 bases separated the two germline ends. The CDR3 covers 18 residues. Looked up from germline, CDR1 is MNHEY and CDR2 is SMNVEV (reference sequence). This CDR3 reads CASSLRLSSGNLRETQYF. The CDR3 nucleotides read TGTGCCAGCAGTTTGAGGTTAAGTAGCGGAAACCTCCGGGAGACCCAGTACTTC.

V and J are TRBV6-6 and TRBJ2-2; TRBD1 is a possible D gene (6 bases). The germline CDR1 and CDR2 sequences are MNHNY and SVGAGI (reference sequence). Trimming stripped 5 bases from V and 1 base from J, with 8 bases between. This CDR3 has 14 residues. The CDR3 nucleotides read TGTGCCAGCAGTCTGGACAGGAACACCGGGGAGCTGTTTTTT. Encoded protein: CASSLDRNTGELFF.

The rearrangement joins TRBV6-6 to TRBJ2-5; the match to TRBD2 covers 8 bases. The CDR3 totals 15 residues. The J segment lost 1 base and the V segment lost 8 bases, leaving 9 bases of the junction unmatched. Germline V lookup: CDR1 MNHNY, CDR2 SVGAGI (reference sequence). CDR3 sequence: CASDRGGLGQETQYF. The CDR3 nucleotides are TGTGCCAGCGACCGGGGGGGATTGGGCCAAGAGACCCAGTACTTC.

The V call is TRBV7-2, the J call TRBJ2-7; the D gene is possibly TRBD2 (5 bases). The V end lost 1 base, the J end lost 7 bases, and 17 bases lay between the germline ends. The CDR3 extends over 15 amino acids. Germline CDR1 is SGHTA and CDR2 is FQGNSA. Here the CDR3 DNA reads TGTGCCAGCAGCTTAGGGCAACTAGTCAGATTAGAGCAGTACTTC. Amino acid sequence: CASSLGQLVRLEQYF.

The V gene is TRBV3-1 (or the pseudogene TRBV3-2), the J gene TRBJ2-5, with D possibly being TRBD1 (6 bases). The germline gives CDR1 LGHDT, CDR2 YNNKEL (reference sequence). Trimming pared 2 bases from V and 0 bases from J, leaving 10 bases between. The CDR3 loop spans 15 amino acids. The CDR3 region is CASSQWTAYQETQYF. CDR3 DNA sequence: TGTGCCAGCAGCCAATGGACAGCGTACCAAGAGACCCAGTACTTC.

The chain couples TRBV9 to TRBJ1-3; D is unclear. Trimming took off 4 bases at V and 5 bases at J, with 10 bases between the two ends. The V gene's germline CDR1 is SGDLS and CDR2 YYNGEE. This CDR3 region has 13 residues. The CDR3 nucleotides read TGTGCCAGCAGCCCAGAGGCCCGAAACACCATATATTTT. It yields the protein CASSPEARNTIYF.

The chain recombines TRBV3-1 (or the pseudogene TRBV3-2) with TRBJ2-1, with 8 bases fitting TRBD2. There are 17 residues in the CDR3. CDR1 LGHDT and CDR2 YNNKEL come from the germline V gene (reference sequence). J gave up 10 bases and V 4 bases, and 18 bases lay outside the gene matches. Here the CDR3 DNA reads TGTGCCAGCAGCCGAGAAAGAGGGGCGGGAGGATATGGGGAGCAGTTCTTC. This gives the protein CASSRERGAGGYGEQFF.

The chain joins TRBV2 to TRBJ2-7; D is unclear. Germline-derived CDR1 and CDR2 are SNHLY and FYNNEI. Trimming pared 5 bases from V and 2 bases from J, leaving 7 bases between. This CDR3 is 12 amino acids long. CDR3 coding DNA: TGTGCCAGCAGTCTACTACCCTACGAGCAGTACTTC. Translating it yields CASSLLPYEQYF.

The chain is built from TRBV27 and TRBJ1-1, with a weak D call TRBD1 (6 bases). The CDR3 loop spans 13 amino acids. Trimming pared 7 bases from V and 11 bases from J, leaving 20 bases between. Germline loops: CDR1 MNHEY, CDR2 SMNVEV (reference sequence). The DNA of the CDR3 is TGTGCCAGCAAGTACGAGGGACAAGCGGATGCTTTCTTT. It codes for CASKYEGQADAFF.